The 13 T cell receptor beta chains presented below share a single source sample, sequenced in a study of shared clonotypes between healthy human individuals. The method was immunoSEQ multiplex PCR; TCRdb's version includes in-frame clones alone and lacks a portion of them. The sample includes roughly 640,000 clones, less than 98% of them seen just once. Source material: naive CD4+ T cells sorted from blood. The subset was: CD45RA+ positively selected. Source of these receptors: a young woman in good health.

The chain uses TRBV10-3 and TRBJ2-5; TRBD2 agrees at 9 bases. The last part of the DNA fits TRBJ2-7 better; the J call may be wrong. CDR3 length: 14 amino acids. Germline V gene sequence: CDR1 ENHRY, CDR2 SYGVKD. CDR3 sequence reads: CAISSGTSIYEQYF. Written as DNA, the CDR3 is TGTGCCATCAGCTCCGGGACTAGCATCTACGAGCAGTACTTC.

CDR3 sequence (DNA): TGTGCCAGCAGCTTGACTTATAACACTGAAGCTTTCTTT. Its translation is CASSLTYNTEAFF. The chain recombines TRBV5-6 with TRBJ1-1; no definite D call. V lost 1 base and J lost 2, with 6 bases in between. CDR3 size: 13 residues. Per germline, CDR1 SGHDT and CDR2 YYEEEE.

V usage is TRBV28 and J usage is TRBJ1-5; tentatively, D is TRBD1 (6 bases). Trimming removed 5 bases from V and 6 bases from J, with 14 bases in between. This CDR3 region has 14 residues. The germline V gene has CDR1 MDHEN and CDR2 SYDVKM. CDR3 sequence: CASSEQKGGQPQHF. Here the CDR3 DNA reads TGTGCCAGCAGTGAACAAAAGGGGGGTCAGCCCCAGCATTTT.

The chain combines TRBV7-9 with TRBJ2-3; TRBD2 might be the D (5 bases). CDR1 is SEHNR, CDR2 FQNEAQ, per germline (reference sequence). The CDR3 runs to 11 residues. With 7 bases removed from V and 5 bases from J, the gap between germline ends came to 7 bases. CDR3 DNA sequence: TGTGCCAGCAAAGGAGGAGATACGCAGTATTTT. This translates into CASKGGDTQYF. Drawing the rest from reference TRBV7-9 and TRBJ2-3, the complete variable domain is DTGVSQNPRHKITKRGQNVTFRCDPISEHNRLYWYRQTLGQGPEFLTYFQNEAQLEKSRLLSDRFSAERPKGSFSTLEIQRTEQGDSAMYLCASKGGDTQYFGPGTRLTVL.

The chain recombines TRBV28 with TRBJ1-2; 11 nucleotides align to TRBD1. V shed 5 bases and J 8 bases; nucleotides not matched to a gene: 13. The CDR3 consists of 16 residues. The germline V gene has CDR1 MDHEN and CDR2 SYDVKM. CDR3 bases: TGTGCCAGCAGTCCTCTGGGAGGACAGGGGGCAGGCGGCTACACCTTC. It specifies CASSPLGGQGAGGYTF.

V gene TRBV5-1 combines with J gene TRBJ2-7, with a weak D call TRBD1 (5 bases). CDR1 is SGHRS and CDR2 is YFSETQ in the germline V gene. There are 13 residues in the CDR3. V was cut by 0 bases and J by 6 bases, with 10 bases left in between. This CDR3 reads CASSLEQVGEQYF. CDR3 DNA sequence: TGCGCCAGCAGCTTGGAACAGGTGGGCGAGCAGTACTTC.

Only one count was recorded for this clone. The sample contains more than one DNA sequence encoding this CDR3. The chain links TRBV28 to TRBJ2-5; 8 nucleotides line up with TRBD1. Losses at the gene ends were 5 bases for V and 3 bases for J; bases not matched to a gene: 5. From germline, CDR1 is MDHEN and CDR2 SYDVKM. This CDR3 is built from 14 residues. CDR3 in amino acids: CASSIGQGEETQYF. For the CDR3, the DNA is TGTGCCAGCAGTATCGGACAGGGTGAAGAGACCCAGTACTTC.

The chain is built from TRBV7-3 and TRBJ2-5; D not resolved. With 5 bases removed from V and 5 bases from J, the gap between germline ends came to 18 bases. This CDR3 contains 15 residues. Germline CDR1 reads SGHTA; CDR2 reads FQGTGA. CDR3 amino acids: CASSPAGPPTETQYF. CDR3 bases: TGTGCCAGCAGCCCGGCCGGGCCCCCGACGGAGACCCAGTACTTC.

The rearrangement uses TRBV7-7 and TRBJ2-1; 11 nucleotides align to TRBD2. CDR3 length equals 16 residues. Germline loops: CDR1 SSHAT, CDR2 FNYEAQ (reference sequence). The V segment lost 4 bases and the J segment 10 bases; nucleotides outside the gene matches: 12. The CDR3 DNA reads as TGTGCCAGCAGCTCCGTAGCGGGAGGGCATTCGGGGGAGCAGTTCTTC. It codes for CASSSVAGGHSGEQFF.

The V call is TRBV5-1, the J call TRBJ2-5, with TRBD1 matching over 7 bases. The end of the DNA fits TRBJ2-7 better, so the J call may be wrong. This CDR3 has 15 amino acids. Germline V gene lookup returns CDR1 SGHRS and CDR2 YFSETQ. CDR3: CASSLAAGGSDEQYF. Here the CDR3 DNA reads TGCGCCAGCAGCTTGGCTGCAGGGGGTAGCGACGAGCAGTACTTC.

This clone was seen only once. The V gene is TRBV10-2, the J gene TRBJ1-4; D perhaps matches TRBD1 (6 bases). CDR1 and CDR2 (germline): WSHSY, SAAADI. The CDR3 consists of 15 residues. V was clipped by 4 bases and J by 8 bases, with 17 bases between them. This chain's CDR3 is CASSAVGHENEKLFF. The CDR3 nucleotides read TGCGCCAGCAGTGCTGTGGGACACGAGAACGAAAAACTGTTTTTT.

In nucleotides, the CDR3 is TGCAGCGTCGCCAGGGACGGGGATCAGCCCCAGCATTTT. This gives the protein CSVARDGDQPQHF. The chain joins TRBV29-1 to TRBJ1-5, with D perhaps matching TRBD1 (5 bases). The germline CDR1 and CDR2 sequences are SQVTM and ANQGSEA. The CDR3 runs to 13 residues. With 6 bases removed from V and 5 bases from J, the gap between germline ends came to 14 bases.

The CDR3 coding sequence is TGTGCCAGCTCAAGGGACGCCGGGGAGCTGTTTTTT. This codes for CASSRDAGELFF. The rearrangement uses TRBV18 and TRBJ2-2; either TRBD1 or TRBD2 may supply D (5 bases each). There are 12 residues in the CDR3. CDR1 is KGHSH and CDR2 is LQKENI in the germline V gene. V shed 5 bases and J shed 6 bases, with 7 bases lying between them.